These 6 T cell receptor beta chains originate from one sample sequenced in a study of early T cells in non-severe SARS-CoV-2 infection. TCRdb used MiXCR to reprocess the 5' RACE reads, holding one entry per CDR3 protein. Found here are 50,000 to 65,000 distinct CDR3 sequences, roughly 18% of them singletons; the top ten hold around 9.8%. The input for sequencing was whole blood, taken at baseline. The receptors were sampled from an adult who was a healthcare worker with PCR-confirmed SARS-CoV-2 infection or an uninfected control (not recorded which).

This clonotype was observed a handful of times. The chain couples TRBV4-3 to TRBJ2-7, with a tentative D call TRBD2 (6 bases). Germline CDR1 LGHNA, CDR2 YSLEER. V was pared by 0 bases and J by 2 bases, with 14 bases between. This CDR3 is 16 amino acids long. CDR3 region: CASSQDPLASTYEQYF. In DNA, the CDR3 is TGCGCCAGCAGCCAAGATCCCCTAGCGAGTACCTACGAGCAGTACTTC.

This clonotype was found once. The V and J genes are TRBV12-3 or TRBV12-4 and TRBJ2-2, with 7 bases matching TRBD1. This CDR3 spans 15 amino acids. With V trimmed by 6 bases and J by 8 bases, 12 bases remained unmatched. CDR3 protein: CASSSRDRGRGELFF. CDR3 nucleotides: TGTGCCAGCAGCTCCCGGGACAGAGGTAGAGGGGAGCTGTTTTTT.

This sequence joins TRBV7-2 and TRBJ2-3; D call uncertain. The CDR3 is 12 residues long. V shed 4 bases and J shed 7 bases, with 9 bases lying between them. Germline V gene data show CDR1 as SGHTA and CDR2 as FQGNSA. The CDR3, as DNA: TGTGCCAGCAGCTCATCCCGAAATACGCAGTATTTT. It translates to CASSSSRNTQYF. Supplemented by reference TRBV7-2 and TRBJ2-3, the full variable domain reads GAGVSQSPSNKVTEKGKDVELRCDPISGHTALYWYRQSLGQGLEFLIYFQGNSAPDKSGLPSDRFSAERTGGSVSTLTIQRTQQEDSAVYLCASSSSRNTQYFGPGTRLTVL.

The V gene is TRBV7-9, the J gene TRBJ1-4, with 10 bases fitting TRBD1. Trimming cost V 5 bases and J 3 bases; bases outside gene matches: 3. This CDR3 contains 15 residues. Germline CDR1 SEHNR, CDR2 FQNEAQ (reference sequence). The CDR3 nucleotides read TGTGCCAGCAGCCCTGGACAGGGGGCTAATGAAAAACTGTTTTTT. Encoded protein: CASSPGQGANEKLFF.

V gene TRBV12-3 or TRBV12-4 combines with J gene TRBJ2-1; D remains ambiguous. The CDR3 has 11 amino acids. V was shortened by 4 bases and J by 6 bases, with 4 bases between the two germline ends. CDR3: CASSSFNEQFF. The CDR3 nucleotides read TGTGCCAGCAGTTCGTTCAATGAGCAGTTCTTC.

This chain connects TRBV28 to TRBJ1-1, with D tentatively TRBD1 (5 bases). Trimming shortened V by 3 bases and J by 10 bases, and 18 bases separated the two germline ends. Germline V gene data show CDR1 as MDHEN and CDR2 as SYDVKM. CDR3 size: 14 residues. CDR3 protein: CASSLRVGGVGAFF. CDR3 sequence (DNA): TGTGCCAGCAGTTTGAGAGTTGGGGGAGTAGGAGCTTTCTTT.